This T cell receptor (beta chain) derives from a study of T cell responses to AZD1222 COVID-19 vaccine. Study summary: Second-dose intervals of approximately 4 or approximately 12 weeks were pooled.

V lost 8 bases and J 2 bases, leaving 10 bases between the germline ends. The CDR3 loop spans 13 amino acids. The data were produced by immunoSEQ multiplex PCR, yet TCRdb's version contains in-frame clones alone and is incomplete. The table lists under 130,000 clones, roughly 90% of them singletons. Study conclusions and caveats: Repertoires were sampled only after the peak T cell response. Spike regions recognized by vaccine-associated CD4 TCRs spanned the protein, led by 160-218 and 743-854.

A note on this clone: Its antigen remains unidentified.

The receptor's source is an adult in good health. The rearrangement uses TRBV12-3 or TRBV12-4 and TRBJ2-1; no definite D call. The starting material was peripheral blood, obtained on day 0 of AZD1222 vaccination. CDR3 sequence (DNA): TGTGCCAGCGGTAGCAGCGCCTACAATGAGCAGTTCTTC. Protein sequence: CASGSSAYNEQFF.